This TCR beta chain was captured in a study of blood T cell repertoires in COVID-19. About the research overall: Samples came from the United States, Italy and Spain, spanning acute and convalescent COVID-19.

This clone was detected once. Individuals drawn from approximately 26 US areas were about 18 to 90 years old. Participant-reported clinical history was the basis for cohort assignment. Deletions cut 4 bases from V and 2 bases from J, with 16 bases between. This CDR3 is 15 amino acids long. In germline, CDR1 is SGDLS, CDR2 YYNGEE. The assay was immunoSEQ multiplex PCR, and TCRdb's table has in-frame clones only and misses some. The sample contains about 320,000 clones, approximately 88% of which appear only once. Sequencing was carried out using PBMCs or T cells enriched from blood (not recorded which). V and J are TRBV9 and TRBJ2-7; no clear D gene. The TCR was taken from a man in his 60s who had recovered from COVID-19. CDR3 nucleotides: TGTGCCAGCAGCCCCGGCCAGGTGACAACCTACGAGCAGTACTTC. Translation: CASSPGQVTTYEQYF.